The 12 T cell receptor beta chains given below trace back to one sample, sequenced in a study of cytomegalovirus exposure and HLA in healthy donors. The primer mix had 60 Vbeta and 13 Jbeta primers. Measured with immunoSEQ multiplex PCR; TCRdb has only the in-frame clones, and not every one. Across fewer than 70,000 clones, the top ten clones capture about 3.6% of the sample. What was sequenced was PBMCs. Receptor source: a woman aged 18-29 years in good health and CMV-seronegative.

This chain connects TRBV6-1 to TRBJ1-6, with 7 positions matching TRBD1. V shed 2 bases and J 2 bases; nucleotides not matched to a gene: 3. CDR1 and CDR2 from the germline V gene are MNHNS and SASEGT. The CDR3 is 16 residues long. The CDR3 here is CASSEQGGTYNSPLHF. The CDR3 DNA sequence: TGTGCCAGCAGTGAACAGGGGGGAACCTATAATTCACCCCTCCACTTT.

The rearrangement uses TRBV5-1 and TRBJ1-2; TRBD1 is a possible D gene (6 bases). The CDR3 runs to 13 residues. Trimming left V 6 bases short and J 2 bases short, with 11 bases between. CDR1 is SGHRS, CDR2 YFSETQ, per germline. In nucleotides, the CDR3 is TGCGCCAGCACCAAGGACAGCAACTATGGCTACACCTTC. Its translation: CASTKDSNYGYTF.

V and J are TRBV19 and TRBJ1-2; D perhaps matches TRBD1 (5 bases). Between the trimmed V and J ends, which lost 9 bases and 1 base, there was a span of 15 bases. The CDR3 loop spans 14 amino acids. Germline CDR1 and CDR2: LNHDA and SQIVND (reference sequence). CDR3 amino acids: CASRELGSNYGYTF. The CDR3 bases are TGTGCCAGCAGGGAGCTCGGGAGTAACTATGGCTACACCTTC.

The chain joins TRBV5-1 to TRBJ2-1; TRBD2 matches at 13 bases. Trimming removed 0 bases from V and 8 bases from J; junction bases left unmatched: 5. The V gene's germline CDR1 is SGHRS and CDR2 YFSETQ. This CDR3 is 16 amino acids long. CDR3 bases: TGCGCCAGCAGCTTGGAGGGCGGACTAGCGGGAGATGAGCAGTTCTTC. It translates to CASSLEGGLAGDEQFF. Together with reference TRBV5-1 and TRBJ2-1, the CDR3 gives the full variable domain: KAGVTQTPRYLIKTRGQQVTLSCSPISGHRSVSWYQQTPGQGLQFLFEYFSETQRNKGNFPGRFSGRQFSNSRSEMNVSTLELGDSALYLCASSLEGGLAGDEQFFGPGTRLTVL.

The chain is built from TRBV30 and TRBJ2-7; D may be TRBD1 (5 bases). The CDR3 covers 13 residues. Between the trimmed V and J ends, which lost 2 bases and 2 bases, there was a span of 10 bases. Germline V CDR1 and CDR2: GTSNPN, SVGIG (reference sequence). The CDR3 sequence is CAWSSRAAYEQYF. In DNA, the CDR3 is TGTGCCTGGAGTAGCAGGGCCGCCTACGAGCAGTACTTC.

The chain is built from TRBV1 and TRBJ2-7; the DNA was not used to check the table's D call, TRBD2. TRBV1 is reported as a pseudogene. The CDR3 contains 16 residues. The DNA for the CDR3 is TGCACCACCGGAGCCGGGACTAGGTCCCTTCGCTACGAGCAGTACTTC. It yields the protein CTTGAGTRSLRYEQYF.

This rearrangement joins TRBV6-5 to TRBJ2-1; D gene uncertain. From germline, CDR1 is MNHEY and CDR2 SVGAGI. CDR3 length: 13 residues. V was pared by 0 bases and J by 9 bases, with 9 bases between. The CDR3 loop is CASSYSLSPEQFF. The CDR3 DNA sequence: TGTGCCAGCAGTTACTCCCTGTCCCCTGAGCAGTTCTTC.

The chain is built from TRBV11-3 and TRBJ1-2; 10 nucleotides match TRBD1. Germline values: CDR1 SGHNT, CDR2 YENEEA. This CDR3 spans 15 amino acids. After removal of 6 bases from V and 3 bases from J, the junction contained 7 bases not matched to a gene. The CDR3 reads CASSPQGQGDYGYTF. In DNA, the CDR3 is TGTGCCAGCAGTCCCCAAGGACAGGGGGACTATGGCTACACCTTC.

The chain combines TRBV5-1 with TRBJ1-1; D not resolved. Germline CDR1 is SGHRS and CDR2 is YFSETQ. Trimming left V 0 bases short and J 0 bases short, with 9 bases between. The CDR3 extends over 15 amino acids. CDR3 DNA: TGCGCCAGCAGCTTGGCTGACATACTGAACACTGAAGCTTTCTTT. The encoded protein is CASSLADILNTEAFF.

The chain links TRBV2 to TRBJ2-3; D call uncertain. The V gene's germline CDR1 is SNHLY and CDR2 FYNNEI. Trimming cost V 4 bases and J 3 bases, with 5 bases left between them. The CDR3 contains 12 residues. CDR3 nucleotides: TGTGCCAGCAGTGTGGCAACAGATACGCAGTATTTT. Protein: CASSVATDTQYF. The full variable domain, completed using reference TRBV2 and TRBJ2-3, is EPEVTQTPSHQVTQMGQEVILRCVPISNHLYFYWYRQILGQKVEFLVSFYNNEISEKSEIFDDQFSVERPDGSNFTLKIRSTKLEDSAMYFCASSVATDTQYFGPGTRLTVL.

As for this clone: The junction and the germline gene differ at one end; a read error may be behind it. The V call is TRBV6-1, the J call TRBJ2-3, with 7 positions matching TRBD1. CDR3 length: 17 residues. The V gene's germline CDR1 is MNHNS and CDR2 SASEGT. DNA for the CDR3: TGTGCCAGCAGTGAAGTGGTCACAGGGAGAGGGACAGATAAGCAGTATTTT. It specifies CASSEVVTGRGTDKQYF.

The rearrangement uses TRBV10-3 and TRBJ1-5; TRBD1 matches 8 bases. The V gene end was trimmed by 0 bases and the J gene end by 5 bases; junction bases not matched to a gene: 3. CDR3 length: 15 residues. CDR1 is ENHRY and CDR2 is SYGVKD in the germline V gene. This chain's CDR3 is CAISESPTGDQPQHF. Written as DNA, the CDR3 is TGTGCCATCAGTGAGTCCCCGACAGGGGATCAGCCCCAGCATTTT.